These T cell receptor beta chains were read from a single sample in a study of cytomegalovirus exposure and HLA in healthy donors. The method was immunoSEQ multiplex PCR; TCRdb's version includes in-frame clones alone and lacks a portion of them. The sample shows 70,000 to 95,000 clones, over 60% of them seen only once. The sample taken for sequencing was PBMCs. The receptors come from a male donor in good health and CMV-seronegative. The conserved cysteine and the conserved F or W are not part of the CDR3 here. The order of the fields is J gene, V gene, CDR3 length, CDR3 protein.

J gene: NA
V gene: TRBV7-9
CDR3 length: 14
CDR3 protein: ASSPQGLAGEYEQY

J gene: TRBJ2-1
V gene: TRBV7-2
CDR3 length: 13
CDR3 protein: ASSLYGQGYNEQF

J gene: TRBJ2-5
V gene: TRBV28
CDR3 length: 12
CDR3 protein: VSRHNGGQETQY

J gene: TRBJ2-7
V gene: TRBV30
CDR3 length: 11
CDR3 protein: AWSKGGRDEQY

J gene: TRBJ1-5
V gene: TRBV19
CDR3 length: 14
CDR3 protein: ASSSPGSVSDQPQH

J gene: TRBJ1-2
V gene: TRBV9
CDR3 length: 12
CDR3 protein: ASSGKQGSGGYT

J gene: TRBJ2-1
V gene: TRBV27
CDR3 length: 11
CDR3 protein: ASIAGDNNEQF

J gene: TRBJ2-2
V gene: TRBV4-1
CDR3 length: 13
CDR3 protein: ASSRYTPNTGELF

J gene: TRBJ1-2
V gene: TRBV5-1
CDR3 length: 12
CDR3 protein: ASTPPGQGRGYT

J gene: TRBJ2-7
V gene: TRBV11-1
CDR3 length: 14
CDR3 protein: ASSLESKLNGYEQY